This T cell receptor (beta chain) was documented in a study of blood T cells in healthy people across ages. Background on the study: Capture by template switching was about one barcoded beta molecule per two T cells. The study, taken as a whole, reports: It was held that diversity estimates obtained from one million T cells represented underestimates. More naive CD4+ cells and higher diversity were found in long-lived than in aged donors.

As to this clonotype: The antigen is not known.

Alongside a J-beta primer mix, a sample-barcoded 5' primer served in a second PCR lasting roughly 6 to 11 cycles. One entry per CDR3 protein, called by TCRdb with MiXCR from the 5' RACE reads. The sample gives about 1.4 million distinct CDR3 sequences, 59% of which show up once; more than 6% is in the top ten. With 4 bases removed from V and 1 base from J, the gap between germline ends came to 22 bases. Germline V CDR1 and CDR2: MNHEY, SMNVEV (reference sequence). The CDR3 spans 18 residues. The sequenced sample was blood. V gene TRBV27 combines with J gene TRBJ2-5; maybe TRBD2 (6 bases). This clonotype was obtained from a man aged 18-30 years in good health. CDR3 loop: CASSSTTPEPGGQETQYF. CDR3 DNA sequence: TGTGCCAGCAGTTCGACTACACCCGAGCCCGGGGGCCAAGAGACCCAGTACTTC.